The 9 T cell receptor beta chains presented below share a single source sample, sequenced in a study of spatial heterogeneity in lung cancer. Study-level findings and limits: Tracking of tumor mutation counts was seen in expanded intratumoral alpha and beta TCR counts.

Their antigens are not known. Time point reported: sample taken at primary tumor resection. TCRdb itself ran the 5' RACE reads through MiXCR, one entry per CDR3 protein. The repertoire holds more than 10,000 distinct CDR3 sequences, with roughly 15% as singletons. The material was lung tumor tissue, obtained at surgery. The receptors originated from a male donor with early-stage non-small cell lung cancer.

The chain is built from TRBV5-1 and TRBJ1-6; no firm D call. V was trimmed by 0 bases and J by 10 bases, leaving 11 bases between them. CDR3 size: 14 residues. CDR1 SGHRS and CDR2 YFSETQ come from the germline V gene. The CDR3 bases are TGCGCCAGCAGCTTGGGGGGAGTCGAATCACCCCTCCACTTT. It is translated as CASSLGGVESPLHF.

This clonotype was counted many times. V usage is TRBV28 and J usage is TRBJ2-3; 8 bases fit TRBD2. Germline CDR1 and CDR2: MDHEN and SYDVKM. This CDR3 is built from 16 residues. V lost 4 bases to trimming and J lost 4 bases; unmatched junction nucleotides: 10. This CDR3 is CASSSRSSGVSDTQYF. Here the CDR3 DNA reads TGTGCCAGCAGTTCCCGTAGTAGCGGGGTCTCAGATACGCAGTATTTT.

This clonotype came up a few times. The chain recombines TRBV5-1 with TRBJ1-5, with 10 nucleotides matching TRBD1. The V and J ends lost 2 bases and 7 bases, in that order; junction bases with no gene match: 3. This CDR3 is built from 14 residues. CDR1 and CDR2 from the germline V gene are SGHRS and YFSETQ. The CDR3 loop is CASSLETGGQPQHF. Here the CDR3 DNA reads TGCGCCAGCAGCTTAGAGACAGGGGGCCAGCCCCAGCATTTT. Looking up the rest from reference TRBV5-1 and TRBJ1-5 gives the full variable domain: KAGVTQTPRYLIKTRGQQVTLSCSPISGHRSVSWYQQTPGQGLQFLFEYFSETQRNKGNFPGRFSGRQFSNSRSEMNVSTLELGDSALYLCASSLETGGQPQHFGDGTRLSIL.

Judged by abundance, this clonotype is medium-sized. This chain connects TRBV29-1 to TRBJ1-1, with D uncertain. Germline assignment: CDR1 SQVTM and CDR2 ANQGSEA. The CDR3 spans 12 residues. Trimming pared 4 bases from V and 10 bases from J, leaving 16 bases between. Here the CDR3 reads CSVVEDSPGAFF. DNA for the CDR3: TGCAGCGTTGTGGAGGATTCTCCGGGAGCTTTCTTT.

This chain joins TRBV13 and TRBJ2-7; D is unresolved. Trimming pared 2 bases from V and 5 bases from J, leaving 10 bases between. The CDR3 is made up of 13 amino acids. CDR1 is PRHDT and CDR2 is FYEKMQ in the germline V gene (reference sequence). The CDR3 reads CASSLKGPHEQYF. DNA for the CDR3: TGTGCCAGCAGCTTAAAAGGGCCCCACGAGCAGTACTTC.

This sequence joins TRBV4-1 and TRBJ2-7, with D tentatively TRBD2 (6 bases). The CDR3 runs to 15 residues. The germline V gene encodes CDR1 MGHRA and CDR2 YSYEKL. V lost 0 bases, J lost 3 bases, and 12 bases lay in between. In nucleotides, the CDR3 is TGCGCCAGCAGCCAAGAGGGGGGAGAGCTCTACGAGCAGTACTTC. It yields the protein CASSQEGGELYEQYF.

V gene TRBV10-1 combines with J gene TRBJ2-1; TRBD2 matches 8 bases. Losses at the gene ends were 6 bases for V and 7 bases for J; bases not matched to a gene: 11. Germline CDR1 is WNHNN and CDR2 is SYGVQD (reference sequence). This CDR3 contains 15 residues. CDR3 bases: TGCGCCAGCAGCCCCGCCGGCGGGAGGAGGAATGAGCAGTTCTTC. The encoded protein is CASSPAGGRRNEQFF.

This clonotype was picked up many times. This chain connects TRBV30 to TRBJ1-3; D is undetermined. The CDR3 consists of 14 residues. Trimming cost V 0 bases and J 0 bases, with 6 bases left between them. Germline CDR1 reads GTSNPN; CDR2 reads SVGIG (reference sequence). DNA of the CDR3: TGTGCCTGGAGTGTAGGTCACTCTGGAAACACCATATATTTT. Translated: CAWSVGHSGNTIYF.

This clonotype has at least ten counts. This chain links TRBV2 with TRBJ2-5, with unresolved D. V was trimmed by 6 bases and J by 5 bases, leaving 16 bases between them. The CDR3 extends over 14 amino acids. Per the germline V gene, CDR1 is SNHLY and CDR2 is FYNNEI. The CDR3 DNA reads as TGTGCCAGCAGAGTAAGGCCCTCCGGGGAGACCCAGTACTTC. It specifies CASRVRPSGETQYF.